The rows below give T cell receptor beta chains drawn from one sample of a study of blood T cell repertoires in COVID-19. Data came from immunoSEQ multiplex PCR; TCRdb stores just in-frame clones and leaves some out. In the table there are approximately 400,000 clones, around 87% of which are singletons. The specimen was PBMCs or T cells enriched from blood (not recorded which). Receptors were obtained from a man younger than 45 who had recovered from COVID-19. CDR3s leave out the opening cysteine and the closing phenylalanine or tryptophan.

>TRBV7-9
ASSPQGYYEQY
>TRBV3-1/TRBV3-2
ASLSGAGTGELF
>TRBV4-1
ASRDRGHTGELF
>TRBV19
ASSIGTDQETQY
>TRBV5-4
ASSLVAAEQF
>TRBV4-3
ASSQSGTGGRSPLH
>TRBV21-1
ASSLSIRGGNEKLF
>TRBV7-9
ASSLGEGVRETQY
>TRBV3-1/TRBV3-2
ASSHLDSVAQETQY
>TRBV5-4
ASSLPGQGFH
>TRBV6-5
ASGRDTEAF
>TRBV30
AWRVHPTGTTEAF
>TRBV15
ATSRVGWAEDSNQPQH
>TRBV3-1/TRBV3-2
ASSSGTVVPGELF
>TRBV30
AWSSLGTGKNYGYT
>TRBV19
ASSRRGRDSSYEQY
>TRBV5-5
ASSLYRRDTIY
>TRBV11-2
ASSSATYYGYT
>TRBV18
ASSPGSQRIYEQY
>TRBV5-6
ASSLAAYEQY
>TRBV14
ASSQAIIYEQY
>TRBV7-9
ASSRDRDNSPLH
>TRBV29-1
SVVRGYGYT
>TRBV4-3
ASSRPDRPSDGYT
>TRBV12-3/TRBV12-4
ASTQSGVREAF
>TRBV5-5
ASSLAFGGASGNTIY
>TRBV5-1
ASSPGGGTDTQY
>TRBV9
ASSGGGDANYGYT
>TRBV5-6
ASSTPGWNYGYT
>TRBV6-2/TRBV6-3
ASSYHPDRRYQPQH
>TRBV30
AWTPMDRGRWEVNTEAF
>TRBV6-2/TRBV6-3
ASSYGGSPPDQPQH
>TRBV5-1
ASSSGGGKPQH
>TRBV6-5
ASKTAPNEKLF
>TRBV12-3/TRBV12-4
ASSLGGNGYT
>TRBV9
ASSPRLDLYEQY
>TRBV4-1
ASSQGTDYGYT
>TRBV11-3
ASSRSGDPYNEQF
>TRBV27
ASSWDRNSNQPQH
>TRBV7-6
ASSLAPAGNGNTIY
>TRBV7-9
ASSLAGPNYGYT
>TRBV5-1
ASSLDRGLVGYT
>TRBV2
ASRGDRIIGELF
>TRBV19
ASRERAGTSGLRRSYNEQF
>TRBV7-8
ASSGGDRIVHQPQH
>TRBV7-9
ASSSTDRAGNNEKLF